This is a list of T cell receptor beta chains from one sample in a study of blood T cell repertoires in COVID-19. The data were produced by immunoSEQ multiplex PCR, yet TCRdb's version contains in-frame clones alone and is incomplete. The sample has some 200,000 clones, about 75% seen once. What was sequenced was peripheral blood. The receptors come from a woman aged 50 to 60 with active or convalescent COVID-19. The CDR3 runs from the conserved cysteine through the conserved F or W. The D gene is left open where the match is weak. For some rows the clone size is stated as once, few or many, or as a class when expanded; others skip it.

J gene	CDR3 length	clone size	D gene	V gene	CDR3 DNA	CDR3 protein
TRBJ1-4	15	NA	NA	TRBV5-1	TGCGCCAGCAGCCTCGACTGGGTCGGGGGTGAAAAACTGTTTTTT	CASSLDWVGGEKLFF
TRBJ2-3	16	NA	TRBD1	TRBV11-3	TGTGCCAGCAGCCCGGGACAGGGGGTAAGCACAGATACGCAGTATTTT	CASSPGQGVSTDTQYF
TRBJ1-3	13	few	TRBD1	TRBV10-3	TGTGCCACCCGGGACAGCTCTGGAAACACCATATATTTT	CATRDSSGNTIYF
TRBJ1-2	13	few	NA	TRBV19	TGTGCCAGTAGTATAGGTGGACAGCGTGGCTACACCTTC	CASSIGGQRGYTF
TRBJ1-3	17	NA	TRBD1	TRBV19	TGTGCCAGTAGTATAGCAAAGGCAGGGGGCCGTGGAAACACCATATATTTT	CASSIAKAGGRGNTIYF
TRBJ1-4	19	once	NA	TRBV28	TGTGCCAGCAGTTTACCCCGCAGGGGAAGGGACATAGGTAATGAAAAACTGTTTTTT	CASSLPRRGRDIGNEKLFF
TRBJ1-2	14	many	NA	TRBV6-5	TGTGCCACATTTAGGGGTGCCAGGTTCGGCGGCTACACCTTC	CATFRGARFGGYTF
TRBJ2-7	15	NA	NA	TRBV4-1	TGCGCCAGCAGCCAAGAGCCCCAGCGGGTCTACGAGCAGTACTTC	CASSQEPQRVYEQYF
TRBJ1-1	14	NA	NA	TRBV2	TGTGCCAGCAGTGTGGGGCAGATGAACACTGAAGCTTTCTTT	CASSVGQMNTEAFF
TRBJ1-2	15	NA	TRBD1	TRBV18	TGTGCCAGCTCCCGGTTAATGGACAGGGACGAAGGCTACACCTTC	CASSRLMDRDEGYTF
TRBJ1-6	14	NA	TRBD1	TRBV30	TGTGCCTGGAGTGCGGGACAGGAGAATTCACCCCTCCACTTT	CAWSAGQENSPLHF
TRBJ2-1	12	NA	NA	TRBV18	TGTGCCAGCTCACCACTAGGGGATGAGCAGTTCTTC	CASSPLGDEQFF
TRBJ1-4	15	NA	TRBD1	TRBV15	TGTGCCACCAGCAGTACAGGGGGGGCTAATGAAAAACTGTTTTTT	CATSSTGGANEKLFF
TRBJ2-5	13	once	NA	TRBV4-2	TGTGCCAGCAGCCAAGATGTACTTGAGACCCAGTACTTC	CASSQDVLETQYF
TRBJ1-4	14	NA	NA	TRBV25-1	TGTGCCAGCTCGGAATCGGACAGTTTTGAAAAACTGTTTTTT	CASSESDSFEKLFF
TRBJ2-7	11	NA	NA	TRBV24-1	TGTGCCACCAGTAGCGGTTACGAGCAGTACTTC	CATSSGYEQYF
TRBJ2-3	15	NA	TRBD1	TRBV7-9	TGTGCCAGCAGCTCGAGGACAGGGTTTAAAGATACGCAGTATTTT	CASSSRTGFKDTQYF
TRBJ2-3	14	NA	NA	TRBV5-1	TGCGCCAGCAGACTGGGGACTAGCACAGATACGCAGTATTTT	CASRLGTSTDTQYF
TRBJ1-3	15	NA	NA	TRBV30	TGTGCCTGGAGTCCGGGGGGGGTTTACGGAAACACCATATATTTT	CAWSPGGVYGNTIYF
TRBJ1-6	16	NA	TRBD1	TRBV28	TGTGCCAGCAGTGGGGTGGGGTACAGGGGGGATTCACCCCTCCACTTT	CASSGVGYRGDSPLHF
TRBJ2-5	17	NA	TRBD2	TRBV5-5	TGTGCCAGCAGCCTTCCGACTAGCGGGGGGCTACAAGAGACCCAGTACTTC	CASSLPTSGGLQETQYF
TRBJ1-5	18	NA	TRBD1	TRBV4-3	TGCGCCAGCAGCCAAGACCTGGGACAGGTATGGGGCAATCAGCCCCAGCATTTT	CASSQDLGQVWGNQPQHF
TRBJ1-1	14	NA	TRBD1	TRBV7-2	TGTGCCAGCAGCATCTACACAGGGGGCACTGAAGCTTTCTTT	CASSIYTGGTEAFF
TRBJ1-3	15	few	NA	TRBV9	TGTGCCAGCAGCGTAGATGCGTCCTCTGGAAACACCATATATTTT	CASSVDASSGNTIYF
TRBJ1-2	17	NA	NA	TRBV4-3	TGCGCCAGCAGCCTCCGTGAATACAATCGGGCTAACTATGGCTACACCTTC	CASSLREYNRANYGYTF
TRBJ2-1	15	NA	TRBD2	TRBV7-8	TGTGCCAGCAGCTTAGGGGGGGGAGAAGTTGACGAGCAGTTCTTC	CASSLGGGEVDEQFF
TRBJ1-3	14	NA	NA	TRBV30	TGTGCCTGGAGTGTCGGTCCCTCTGGAAACACCATATATTTT	CAWSVGPSGNTIYF
TRBJ1-5	15	NA	TRBD1	TRBV18	TGTGCCAGCTCACCACCGGGACAGGCGAATCAGCCCCAGCATTTT	CASSPPGQANQPQHF
TRBJ2-7	14	NA	TRBD1	TRBV25-1	TGCTCCCTACCCCCCGGACAGGGAATCCACGAGCAGTACTTC	CSLPPGQGIHEQYF
TRBJ1-1	14	NA	NA	TRBV7-2	TGTGCCAGCAGCTTCAGCGAAAGGCTCGCTGAAGCTTTCTTT	CASSFSERLAEAFF
TRBJ2-1	13	once	TRBD2	TRBV19	TGTGCCATATCTAGCGGGGGGAGGAATGAGCAGTTCTTC	CAISSGGRNEQFF
TRBJ1-4	16	NA	NA	TRBV5-1	TGCGCCAGCAGCGGCCCAAAAGGGGGTACTAATGAAAAACTGTTTTTT	CASSGPKGGTNEKLFF
TRBJ1-2	16	NA	NA	TRBV21-1	TGTGCCAGCAGCAATTCGCGAGGCCAGGGGGCGCTTGGCTACACCTTC	CASSNSRGQGALGYTF
TRBJ1-2	14	NA	NA	TRBV5-4	TGTGCCAGCAGTAACAGAGAGAATAACTATGGCTACACCTTC	CASSNRENNYGYTF
TRBJ1-2	16	NA	NA	TRBV3-1/TRBV3-2	TGTGCCAGCAGCCAAGATCGGTGGGTACAGCTCTATGGCTACACCTTC	CASSQDRWVQLYGYTF
TRBJ2-5	16	NA	NA	TRBV3-1/TRBV3-2	TGTGCCAGCAGCCAATTAGCACCAGCTACCCAAGAGACCCAGTACTTC	CASSQLAPATQETQYF
TRBJ2-1	16	NA	TRBD2	TRBV14	TGTGCCAGCAGCCAAGTTAGCGGGTCAGCCTACAATGAGCAGTTCTTC	CASSQVSGSAYNEQFF
TRBJ2-3	12	NA	NA	TRBV28	TGTGCCAGCAGTTTCTCAGGAGATACGCAGTATTTT	CASSFSGDTQYF
TRBJ1-1	14	NA	NA	TRBV5-1	TGCGCCAGCAGCTTGGGGGGCGTGAACACTGAAGCTTTCTTT	CASSLGGVNTEAFF
TRBJ2-1	15	NA	TRBD1	TRBV10-3	TGTGCCATCAGTGGGACAGGGGAACCGAGCGATGAGCAGTTCTTC	CAISGTGEPSDEQFF
TRBJ1-1	14	NA	NA	TRBV2	TGTGCCGGTGGGGGCAGGGCCCGGGGCACTGAAGCTTTCTTT	CAGGGRARGTEAFF
TRBJ1-1	14	NA	TRBD1	TRBV27	TGTGCCAGCAGTTCGGGACAGGGATACACTGAAGCTTTCTTT	CASSSGQGYTEAFF